The sequence of this T cell receptor beta chain was determined in a study of T cells in Graves' hyperthyroidism and ophthalmopathy. Study context: Initial diagnosis, before any treatment, was when peripheral blood was collected.

The germline V and J ends were trimmed by 4 bases and 0 bases, with 9 bases remaining between them. The CDR3 runs to 14 residues. The TCR beta CDR3 regions underwent amplification using RNA transcripts as the source. With the HTBI primer set, the TCR CDR3 went through a first round of RT-PCR. TCRdb recomputed calls from the multiplex PCR reads with MiXCR, one row per CDR3 protein. The table includes about 420,000 distinct CDR3 sequences, approximately 14% detected once. This clonotype was recorded at least ten times. Patients having uncontrolled infection, another autoimmune disease, pregnancy or lactation were not included. PBMCs stemmed from 8.5 to 10 ml fresh peripheral blood.

Material for sequencing was blood. J is TRBJ1-1 and V is TRBV12-3 or TRBV12-4; a weak D match, TRBD1 (6 bases). The clonotype comes from a young woman with Graves' hyperthyroidism. CDR3 amino acids: CASSSQGVNTEAFF. The CDR3 DNA sequence: TGTGCCAGCAGTTCACAGGGAGTGAACACTGAAGCTTTCTTT.